Below are 2 T cell receptor beta chains sequenced from a single sample in a study of cytomegalovirus exposure and HLA in healthy donors. PCR employed 60 Vbeta and 13 Jbeta primers. Libraries were prepared by immunoSEQ multiplex PCR; TCRdb keeps only in-frame clonotypes and omits some of them. The sample lists fewer than 200,000 clones, 75% to 85% occurring once. The sequencing input was PBMCs. The receptors stem from a boy between 10 and 17 years old in good health and CMV-seronegative.

This clone was detected once. The chain combines TRBV6-5 with TRBJ1-1, with 7 bases fitting TRBD1. V lost 6 bases, J lost 7 bases, and 14 bases stayed unmatched. Germline CDR1 is MNHEY and CDR2 is SVGAGI. The length of the CDR3 is 15 residues. Here the CDR3 DNA reads TGTGCCAGCAGAGCGGCCGGGACTGGGACAGTTGAAGCTTTCTTT. Amino acid sequence: CASRAAGTGTVEAFF.

With respect to this clone: One end of the junction fails to match germline, which may point to a read error. Other DNA sequences in this specimen translate into the identical CDR3. This sequence joins TRBV7-2 and TRBJ2-1; 14 bases agree with TRBD2. The V gene's germline CDR1 is SGHTA and CDR2 FQGNSA. The CDR3 extends over 16 amino acids. The CDR3 reads CASSLVGTSGRNEQFF. CDR3 in DNA: TGTGCCAGCAGTTTAGTAGGGACTAGCGGGAGAAATGAGCAGTTCTTC.